This entry lists 30 T cell receptor beta chains sequenced from one sample in a study of T cell changes during pregnancy in multiple sclerosis. Assay used: immunoSEQ multiplex PCR; TCRdb lists only in-frame clones, some missing. The sample has roughly 80,000 clones, 70% to 90% seen once; the top ten hold 1.9%. Sequences were derived from peripheral blood, sampled before pregnancy. The receptors originated from a female donor with multiple sclerosis, enrolled in a pregnancy study.

This sequence joins TRBV7-8 and TRBJ1-1; D is undetermined. The CDR3 contains 14 residues. Germline V gene lookup returns CDR1 SGHVS and CDR2 FQNEAQ. V shed 5 bases and J shed 4 bases, with 14 bases lying between them. The DNA for the CDR3 is TGTGCCAGCAGCCCCCTAGGACTAGGCACTGAAGCTTTCTTT. Translating gives CASSPLGLGTEAFF.

J is TRBJ2-7 and V is TRBV9, with 7 bases lining up with TRBD2. The CDR3 is 13 amino acids. With V trimmed by 5 bases and J by 7 bases, 9 bases remained unmatched. CDR1 and CDR2 (germline): SGDLS, YYNGEE. Here the CDR3 reads CASRASGSGEQYF. For the CDR3, the DNA is TGTGCCAGCAGAGCTAGCGGCTCGGGGGAGCAGTACTTC.

This rearrangement joins TRBV6-1 to TRBJ1-6; D gene unclear. The CDR3 is 16 amino acids. CDR1 MNHNS and CDR2 SASEGT come from the germline V gene. V was cut by 4 bases and J by 7 bases, with 17 bases left in between. This CDR3 is CASSAPIENRNSPLHF. The CDR3 DNA sequence: TGTGCCAGCAGTGCCCCAATCGAGAATCGGAATTCACCCCTCCACTTT.

The chain links TRBV7-9 to TRBJ1-2; no clear D gene. CDR3 size: 16 residues. V was pared by 0 bases and J by 1 base, with 12 bases between. Germline CDR1 is SEHNR and CDR2 is FQNEAQ (reference sequence). The CDR3 DNA is TGTGCCAGCAGCTTAGCATCAGTCCTCCTTAACTATGGCTACACCTTC. It specifies CASSLASVLLNYGYTF.

Points on this clone: The same CDR3 also results from other DNA sequences found in this sample. The chain carries TRBV5-1 and TRBJ2-2; TRBD1 might be the D (6 bases). Germline V gene sequence: CDR1 SGHRS, CDR2 YFSETQ. This CDR3 region has 14 residues. With 3 bases removed from V and 1 base from J, the gap between germline ends came to 7 bases. The CDR3 here is CASSSQGNTGELFF. The CDR3 DNA is TGCGCCAGCAGCTCACAGGGGAACACCGGGGAGCTGTTTTTT.

V usage is TRBV5-4 and J usage is TRBJ2-3; a possible D gene is TRBD2 (7 bases). Trimming shortened V by 0 bases and J by 3 bases, and 11 bases separated the two germline ends. The CDR3 is 15 residues long. Germline CDR1 SGHNT, CDR2 YYREEE (reference sequence). The CDR3, as DNA: TGTGCCAGCAGCTTGGCGGGGGGCCAGACAGATACGCAGTATTTT. This translates into CASSLAGGQTDTQYF.

This chain connects TRBV10-3 to TRBJ1-2; D might be TRBD1 (5 bases). CDR3 length: 14 amino acids. Germline V gene data show CDR1 as ENHRY and CDR2 as SYGVKD. The V end lost 10 bases, the J end lost 2 bases, and 17 bases lay between the germline ends. The CDR3 DNA is TGTGCCACCACCCAAAAGACAGACAACTATGGCTACACCTTC. Protein product: CATTQKTDNYGYTF.

The chain is built from TRBV7-9 and TRBJ2-3, with a possible D match to TRBD2 (6 bases). Trimming shortened V by 5 bases and J by 2 bases, and 17 bases separated the two germline ends. Germline assignment: CDR1 SEHNR and CDR2 FQNEAQ (reference sequence). The CDR3 consists of 16 residues. CDR3 sequence (DNA): TGTGCCAGCAGCGCTCCGAGCGGGCCCTCCACAGATACGCAGTATTTT. Protein product: CASSAPSGPSTDTQYF.

The gene calls are TRBV4-3 and TRBJ2-1, with 11 bases identical to TRBD2. V was pared by 1 base and J by 16 bases, with 9 bases of the junction left unmatched. Looked up from germline, CDR1 is LGHNA and CDR2 is YSLEER. This CDR3 comprises 14 residues. CDR3 in amino acids: CASSQVYLAGGRFF. In DNA, the CDR3 is TGCGCCAGCAGCCAAGTCTATCTAGCGGGGGGACGATTCTTC.

This clone was observed once. This CDR3 is CASSPDRVQPQHF. In DNA, the CDR3 is TGCGCCAGCAGCCCCGACAGGGTACAGCCCCAGCATTTT. This chain connects TRBV4-1 to TRBJ1-5, with 7 bases lining up with TRBD1. Germline CDR1 is MGHRA and CDR2 is YSYEKL. V was clipped by 4 bases and J by 7 bases; unmatched bases: 4. The CDR3 has 13 amino acids.

This chain joins TRBV11-3 and TRBJ2-3; tentative D call: TRBD2 (5 bases). The germline V gene encodes CDR1 SGHNT and CDR2 YENEEA. The CDR3 sequence is 14 residues long. The V end lost 1 base, the J end lost 0 bases, and 5 bases lay between the germline ends. In DNA, the CDR3 is TGTGCCAGCAGCTTAGGGACTAGCACAGATACGCAGTATTTT. The encoded protein is CASSLGTSTDTQYF.

CDR3 loop: CASSLRDTPDGYTF. Here the CDR3 DNA reads TGTGCCAGCAGCCTCCGGGACACGCCAGACGGCTACACCTTC. The V gene is TRBV7-8, the J gene TRBJ1-2; D possibly corresponds to TRBD1 (6 bases). The CDR3 has 14 residues. Germline V gene data show CDR1 as SGHVS and CDR2 as FQNEAQ. V lost 5 bases and J 8 bases, leaving 18 bases between the germline ends.

The chain employs TRBV2 and TRBJ1-1; TRBD1 matches 7 bases. The germline gives CDR1 SNHLY, CDR2 FYNNEI. Trimming removed 4 bases from V and 3 bases from J; junction bases left unmatched: 8. This CDR3 has 15 residues. The CDR3 DNA is TGTGCCAGCAGTGTCGAGGGGGCGTCGGACACTGAAGCTTTCTTT. It encodes CASSVEGASDTEAFF.

V gene TRBV5-4 combines with J gene TRBJ2-7; TRBD2 matches 10 bases. Germline CDR1 is SGHNT and CDR2 is YYREEE (reference sequence). This CDR3 has 14 amino acids. V lost 4 bases and J lost 6; bases outside the gene matches: 7. The CDR3 is CASSERGGIREQYF. CDR3 nucleotide sequence: TGTGCCAGCAGCGAGCGGGGGGGAATTCGCGAGCAGTACTTC.

This rearrangement joins TRBV28 to TRBJ2-7; TRBD2 matches 7 bases. The CDR3 is 16 amino acids. The ends lost 4 bases at V and 2 bases at J; junction bases unmatched: 11. Per germline, CDR1 MDHEN and CDR2 SYDVKM. The CDR3 here is CASSWGGGDPAYEQYF. In DNA form, the CDR3 reads TGTGCCAGCAGTTGGGGGGGAGGGGATCCAGCCTACGAGCAGTACTTC.

This sequence joins TRBV9 and TRBJ1-4, with D uncertain. The CDR3 contains 16 residues. V was cut by 4 bases and J by 0 bases, with 13 bases left in between. Per germline, CDR1 SGDLS and CDR2 YYNGEE. The CDR3 here is CASSITPQPTNEKLFF. The CDR3 DNA is TGTGCCAGCAGCATCACACCACAACCAACTAATGAAAAACTGTTTTTT.

This clone was seen just once. The V and J genes are TRBV15 and TRBJ1-4, with 10 bases lining up with TRBD1. CDR3 length: 15 amino acids. Per the germline V gene, CDR1 is LNHNV and CDR2 is YYDKDF (reference sequence). The V and J ends lost 1 base and 6 bases, in that order; junction bases with no gene match: 2. The DNA of the CDR3 is TGTGCCACCAGCAGAGTTGGGACAGGGGATGAAAAACTGTTTTTT. Protein sequence: CATSRVGTGDEKLFF.

The rearrangement uses TRBV6-6 and TRBJ2-1; 7 nucleotides match TRBD1. The germline V gene has CDR1 MNHNY and CDR2 SVGAGI (reference sequence). Unmatched junction bases numbered 15, after V lost 6 bases and J lost 7 bases. The CDR3 is 16 residues long. This CDR3 is CASSQPPGQTGNEQFF. CDR3 nucleotides: TGTGCCAGCAGCCAACCTCCGGGACAGACAGGGAATGAGCAGTTCTTC.

J is TRBJ2-1 and V is TRBV2; D not certain. Per germline, CDR1 SNHLY and CDR2 FYNNEI. The V gene lost 4 bases and the J gene lost 5 bases, with 9 bases spanning the gap. The CDR3 has 13 residues. CDR3 DNA sequence: TGTGCCAGCAGTGCTGCTGGCAACAATGAGCAGTTCTTC. This codes for CASSAAGNNEQFF. Variable domain in full (rest from reference TRBV2 and TRBJ2-1): EPEVTQTPSHQVTQMGQEVILRCVPISNHLYFYWYRQILGQKVEFLVSFYNNEISEKSEIFDDQFSVERPDGSNFTLKIRSTKLEDSAMYFCASSAAGNNEQFFGPGTRLTVL.

The rearrangement links TRBV6-1 to TRBJ2-3; 7 positions agree with TRBD2. Germline-derived CDR1 and CDR2 are MNHNS and SASEGT. V lost 8 bases and J lost 4; bases outside the gene matches: 9. The CDR3 loop spans 14 amino acids. The CDR3: CASATGGSADTQYF. The DNA of the CDR3 is TGTGCCAGCGCGACGGGGGGTTCTGCAGATACGCAGTATTTT.

The chain uses TRBV7-9 and TRBJ2-7, with 9 nucleotides matching TRBD1. This CDR3 comprises 15 residues. Looked up from germline, CDR1 is SEHNR and CDR2 is FQNEAQ (reference sequence). With 1 base clipped from V and 4 bases from J, the junction kept 5 bases outside the gene matches. DNA for the CDR3: TGTGCCAGCAGCTTAGGGGGACAGGGTAGATACGAGCAGTACTTC. This sequence encodes CASSLGGQGRYEQYF.

CDR3 region: CAGQGALAGELFF. The CDR3 DNA reads TGTGCCGGACAGGGGGCATTGGCCGGGGAGCTGTTTTTT. The rearrangement links TRBV28 to TRBJ2-2; 11 bases are shared with TRBD1. The V gene end was trimmed by 11 bases and the J gene end by 6 bases; junction bases not matched to a gene: 5. The length of the CDR3 is 13 residues. Germline CDR1 is MDHEN and CDR2 is SYDVKM.

This clone was seen a handful of times. The CDR3 coding sequence is TGTGCCAGCAGCCCCCGACTGGAAGGGAACACTGAAGCTTTCTTT. Translated, it gives CASSPRLEGNTEAFF. The gene calls are TRBV9 and TRBJ1-1; no definite D call. This CDR3 contains 15 residues. Germline CDR1 reads SGDLS; CDR2 reads YYNGEE. The V and J ends lost 4 bases and 1 base respectively, with 14 bases between them. Using reference TRBV9 and TRBJ1-1 for the parts outside the CDR3, the full variable domain is DSGVTQTPKHLITATGQRVTLRCSPRSGDLSVYWYQQSLDQGLQFLIQYYNGEERAKGNILERFSAQQFPDLHSELNLSSLELGDSALYFCASSPRLEGNTEAFFGQGTRLTVV.

V and J are TRBV10-3 and TRBJ2-1; 8 bases line up with TRBD2. Per germline, CDR1 ENHRY and CDR2 SYGVKD. CDR3 size: 13 residues. The V gene end was trimmed by 8 bases and the J gene end by 7 bases; junction bases not matched to a gene: 7. The CDR3 DNA reads TGTGCCATCGCGGGGGGTGGTTGGAATGAGCAGTTCTTC. Translation: CAIAGGGWNEQFF.

The rearrangement joins TRBV18 to TRBJ1-1; 7 nucleotides line up with TRBD1. V shed 4 bases and J 1 base; nucleotides not matched to a gene: 6. The CDR3 has 15 residues. CDR1 and CDR2 from the germline V gene are KGHSH and LQKENI. CDR3 residues: CASSQSTGQNTEAFF. The CDR3 bases are TGTGCCAGCTCACAGTCGACAGGGCAGAACACTGAAGCTTTCTTT.

V usage is TRBV9 and J usage is TRBJ1-2, with D maybe TRBD1 (5 bases). This CDR3 has 14 residues. Germline lookup yields CDR1 SGDLS and CDR2 YYNGEE. V lost 0 bases and J lost 9, with 15 bases in between. The DNA of the CDR3 is TGTGCCAGCAGCGTAGGGGGGGGGACTATGAGCTACACCTTC. It encodes CASSVGGGTMSYTF.

CDR3 DNA sequence: TGCGCCAGTAGACAGGGGGCAGAAGAAAAACTGTTTTTT. Translation: CASRQGAEEKLFF. The gene calls are TRBV5-1 and TRBJ1-4; 10 nucleotides agree with TRBD1. The ends lost 8 bases at V and 8 bases at J; junction bases unmatched: 6. This CDR3 has 13 amino acids. Germline-derived CDR1 and CDR2 are SGHRS and YFSETQ.

The chain combines TRBV4-3 with TRBJ1-1; 10 positions agree with TRBD1. From germline, CDR1 is LGHNA and CDR2 YSLEER. Germline trimming cut 0 bases from V and 8 bases from J; bases unmatched to any gene: 3. The CDR3 loop spans 14 amino acids. The CDR3 reads CASSQDGQGGEAFF. The CDR3 DNA reads TGCGCCAGCAGCCAAGACGGACAGGGGGGCGAAGCTTTCTTT.

The chain couples TRBV28 to TRBJ1-5; 8 bases fit TRBD1. Germline lookup yields CDR1 MDHEN and CDR2 SYDVKM. The V gene end was trimmed by 4 bases and the J gene end by 7 bases; junction bases not matched to a gene: 9. CDR3 length equals 15 residues. CDR3 in amino acids: CASSSTGEGWQPQHF. CDR3 nucleotides: TGTGCCAGCAGTTCGACAGGGGAAGGTTGGCAGCCCCAGCATTTT.

This clone was observed at least ten times. This chain links TRBV9 with TRBJ1-2; 8 nucleotides align to TRBD1. The ends lost 4 bases at V and 5 bases at J; junction bases unmatched: 7. Germline V gene data show CDR1 as SGDLS and CDR2 as YYNGEE. The CDR3 is 14 residues long. The CDR3 DNA sequence: TGTGCCAGCAGCCCTACAGGGGGGGTATATGGCTACACCTTC. This translates into CASSPTGGVYGYTF. Full variable domain (rest looked up from reference TRBV9 and TRBJ1-2): DSGVTQTPKHLITATGQRVTLRCSPRSGDLSVYWYQQSLDQGLQFLIQYYNGEERAKGNILERFSAQQFPDLHSELNLSSLELGDSALYFCASSPTGGVYGYTFGSGTRLTVV.